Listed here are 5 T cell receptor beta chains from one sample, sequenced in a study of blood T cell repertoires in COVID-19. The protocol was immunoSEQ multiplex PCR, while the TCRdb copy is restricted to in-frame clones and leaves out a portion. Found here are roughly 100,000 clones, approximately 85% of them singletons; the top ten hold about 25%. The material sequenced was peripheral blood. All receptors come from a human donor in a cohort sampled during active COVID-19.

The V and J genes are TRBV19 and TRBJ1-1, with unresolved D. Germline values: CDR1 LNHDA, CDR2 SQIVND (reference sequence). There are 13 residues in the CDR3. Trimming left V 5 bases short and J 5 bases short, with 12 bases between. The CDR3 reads CASSHGAGTEAFF. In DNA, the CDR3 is TGTGCCAGTAGTCACGGTGCGGGTACTGAAGCTTTCTTT.

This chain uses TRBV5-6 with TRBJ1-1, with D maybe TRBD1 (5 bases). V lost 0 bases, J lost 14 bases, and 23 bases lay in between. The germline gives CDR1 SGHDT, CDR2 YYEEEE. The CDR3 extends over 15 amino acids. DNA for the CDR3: TGTGCCAGCAGCTTGGGACCGGGACCCAGGGACTCTTGCTTCTTT. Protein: CASSLGPGPRDSCFF.

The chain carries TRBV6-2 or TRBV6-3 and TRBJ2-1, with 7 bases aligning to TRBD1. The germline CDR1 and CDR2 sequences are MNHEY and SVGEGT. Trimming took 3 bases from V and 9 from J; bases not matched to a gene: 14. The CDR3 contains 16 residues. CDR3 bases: TGTGCCAGCAGTTATTCCGGATCCAGGACAGGACCTGAGCAGTTCTTC. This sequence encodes CASSYSGSRTGPEQFF.

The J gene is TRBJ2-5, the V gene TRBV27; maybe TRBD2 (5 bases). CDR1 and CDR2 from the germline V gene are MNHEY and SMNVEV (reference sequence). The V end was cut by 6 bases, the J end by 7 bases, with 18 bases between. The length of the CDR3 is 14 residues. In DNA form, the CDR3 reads TGTGCCAGCAGCGACGCACAAGGCGAGGGGACCCAGTACTTC. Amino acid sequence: CASSDAQGEGTQYF.

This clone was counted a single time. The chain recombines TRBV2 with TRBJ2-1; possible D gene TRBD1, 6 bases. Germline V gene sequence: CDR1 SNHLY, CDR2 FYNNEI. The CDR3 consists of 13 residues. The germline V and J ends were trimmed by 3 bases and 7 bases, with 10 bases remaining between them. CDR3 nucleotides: TGTGCCAGCAGTGACAGGGGTGTAAATGAGCAGTTCTTC. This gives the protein CASSDRGVNEQFF.